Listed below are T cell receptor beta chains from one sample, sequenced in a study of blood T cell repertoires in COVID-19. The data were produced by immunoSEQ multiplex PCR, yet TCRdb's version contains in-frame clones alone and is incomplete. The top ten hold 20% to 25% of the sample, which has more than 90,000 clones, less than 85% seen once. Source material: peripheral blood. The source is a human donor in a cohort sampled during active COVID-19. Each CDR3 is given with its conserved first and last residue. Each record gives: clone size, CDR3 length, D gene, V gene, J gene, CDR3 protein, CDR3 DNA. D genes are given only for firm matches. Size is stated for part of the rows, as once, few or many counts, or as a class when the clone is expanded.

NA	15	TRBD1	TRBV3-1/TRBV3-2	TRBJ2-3	CASSEGQLSTDTQYF	TGTGCCAGCAGCGAGGGACAGCTTAGCACAGATACGCAGTATTTT
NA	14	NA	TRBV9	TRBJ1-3	CASSPEGEGNTIYF	TGTGCCAGCAGCCCCGAGGGGGAGGGAAACACCATATATTTT
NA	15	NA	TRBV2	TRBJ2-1	CASSERQVKIGEQFF	TGTGCCAGCAGTGAGCGACAGGTCAAAATCGGTGAGCAGTTCTTC
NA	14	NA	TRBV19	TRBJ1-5	CASSMIQGYQPQHF	TGTGCCAGTAGTATGATACAGGGTTATCAGCCCCAGCATTTT
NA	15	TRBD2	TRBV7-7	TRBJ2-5	CASSSTRTRGETQYF	TGTGCTAGCAGCTCAACAAGGACTAGAGGGGAGACCCAGTACTTC
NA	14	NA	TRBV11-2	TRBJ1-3	CASRPTGSGNTIYF	TGTGCCAGCAGACCCACCGGGTCTGGAAACACCATATATTTT
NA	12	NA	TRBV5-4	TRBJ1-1	CASSSGGPTAFF	TGTGCCAGCAGTTCCGGGGGTCCGACGGCTTTCTTT
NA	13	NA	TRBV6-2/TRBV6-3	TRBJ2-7	CASSFTDPYEQYF	TGTGCCAGCAGTTTCACAGACCCCTACGAGCAGTACTTC
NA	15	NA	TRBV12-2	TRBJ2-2	CASRFGLASTGELFF	TGTGCAAGTCGCTTCGGGCTAGCGAGCACCGGGGAGCTGTTTTTT
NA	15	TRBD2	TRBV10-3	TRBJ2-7	CAISERTSGSSEQYF	TGTGCCATCAGTGAGCGGACTAGCGGGAGTTCCGAGCAGTACTTC
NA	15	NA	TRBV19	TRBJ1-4	CASSGLGTTNEKLFF	TGTGCCTCATCAGGGTTGGGGACAACTAATGAAAAACTGTTTTTT
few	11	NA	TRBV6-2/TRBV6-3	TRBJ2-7	CASSSTYEQYF	TGTGCCAGCAGCTCCACCTACGAGCAGTACTTC
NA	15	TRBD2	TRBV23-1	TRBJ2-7	CASSQGLAGDYEQYF	TGCGCCAGCAGTCAGGGACTAGCGGGCGACTACGAGCAGTACTTC
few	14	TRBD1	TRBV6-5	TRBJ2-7	CASRSGTGTYEQYF	TGTGCCAGCAGGAGTGGGACAGGGACATACGAGCAGTACTTC
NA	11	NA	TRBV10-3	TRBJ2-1	CAISENYEQFF	TGTGCCATCAGTGAGAACTATGAGCAGTTCTTC
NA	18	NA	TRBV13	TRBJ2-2	CASSFRPNRDSQDGELFF	TGTGCCAGCAGCTTCAGGCCCAACCGGGACTCGCAGGACGGGGAGCTGTTTTTT
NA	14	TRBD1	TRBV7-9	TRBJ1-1	CASSLGQATNEAFF	TGTGCCAGCAGCTTGGGACAGGCAACTAATGAAGCTTTCTTT
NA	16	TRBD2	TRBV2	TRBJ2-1	CASRQRLAERYNEQFF	TGTGCCAGCAGGCAAAGACTAGCGGAAAGATACAATGAGCAGTTCTTC
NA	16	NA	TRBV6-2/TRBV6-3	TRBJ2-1	CASSRRGVSSYNEQFF	TGTGCCAGCAGCCGCCGCGGGGTTAGCTCCTACAATGAGCAGTTCTTC
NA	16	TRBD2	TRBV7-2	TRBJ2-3	CASSLTLAGGPDTQYF	TGTGCCAGCAGCTTAACCCTAGCGGGGGGGCCAGATACGCAGTATTTT
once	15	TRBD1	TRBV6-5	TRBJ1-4	CASSRQGAGGEKLFF	TGTGCCAGCAGCCGACAGGGGGCTGGTGGTGAAAAACTGTTTTTT
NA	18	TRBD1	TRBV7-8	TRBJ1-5	CASSLALGTGYSNQPQHF	TGTGCCAGCAGCTTAGCCTTAGGGACAGGTTATAGCAATCAGCCCCAGCATTTT
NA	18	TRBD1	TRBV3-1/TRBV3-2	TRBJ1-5	CASSCRDRGLGSNQPQHF	TGTGCCAGCAGCTGTCGGGACAGGGGTCTAGGGAGCAATCAGCCCCAGCATTTT
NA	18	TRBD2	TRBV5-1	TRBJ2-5	CASSSRRAGASYQETQYF	TGCGCCAGCAGCTCCCGAAGAGCGGGGGCGTCGTACCAAGAGACCCAGTACTTC
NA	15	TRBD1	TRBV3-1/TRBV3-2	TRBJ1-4	CASSRVLGTGEKLFF	TGTGCCAGCAGCCGGGTCCTAGGGACAGGAGAAAAACTGTTTTTT